The T cell receptor (beta chain) under discussion was sequenced for a study of CD8 T cells in ankylosing spondylitis. TCRdb redid the calling of the 5' RACE reads with MiXCR, one entry per CDR3 protein. Of approximately 500,000 distinct CDR3 sequences detected, over 9.5% appear once; the ten largest clones hold under 7.5%. The CDR3 is made up of 12 amino acids. The ends were cut back, 10 bases at V and 5 bases at J, with 12 bases in the middle. Study-wide findings and caveats: Ankylosing spondylitis blood appeared to carry a characteristic TCR beta motif of roughly eight highly homologous variants.

As for this clonotype: Antigen: not known.

This receptor was identified in a male donor with ankylosing spondylitis. The J gene is TRBJ1-5, the V gene TRBV12-3 or TRBV12-4, with D maybe TRBD1 (5 bases). The sample comprised blood, either unsorted or a sorted T cell fraction (not recorded which). CDR3 DNA sequence: TGTGCCATCCGGGACGGATATCAGCCCCAGCATTTT. Its protein is CAIRDGYQPQHF.